These T cell receptor beta chains were read from a single sample in a study of blood T cell repertoires in COVID-19. Assay used: immunoSEQ multiplex PCR; TCRdb lists only in-frame clones, some missing. The data hold some 96,000 clones, with approximately 90% observed a single time. Sequences were obtained from peripheral blood. Receptors originate from a man in his fifties with active COVID-19. The CDR3 runs from the conserved cysteine through the conserved F or W. The D gene is left open where the match is weak.

J gene | V gene | CDR3 length | D gene | CDR3 protein
TRBJ2-3 | TRBV24-1 | 14 | . | CATSIGGGADTQYF
TRBJ1-1 | TRBV5-1 | 15 | . | CASSLDIGVSWSAFF
TRBJ2-1 | TRBV7-2 | 13 | . | CASSKDGAGEQFF
TRBJ1-2 | TRBV6-5 | 14 | . | CASIGDTGSRRYTF
TRBJ1-1 | TRBV3-1/TRBV3-2 | 11 | . | CACSAGFEAFF
TRBJ2-5 | TRBV21-1 | 14 | . | CASSSLEGEETQYF
TRBJ1-3 | TRBV19 | 16 | . | CASSIKNLASGNTIYF
TRBJ2-7 | TRBV6-1 | 16 | TRBD1 | CASSEGLGQGRGEQYF
TRBJ1-1 | TRBV19 | 17 | TRBD1 | CASSIKFGTGGDTEAFF
TRBJ2-2 | TRBV9 | 17 | TRBD2 | CASSVIREGPGGGELFF
TRBJ1-5 | TRBV6-6 | 14 | . | CASINGGSGQPQHF
TRBJ2-4 | TRBV9 | 13 | . | CASSAGSWDIQYF
TRBJ2-5 | TRBV13 | 15 | TRBD2 | CASSLAAGVDETQYF
TRBJ1-1 | TRBV6-5 | 13 | . | CASSPYQGAEAFF
TRBJ2-2 | TRBV19 | 15 | TRBD1 | CASMGQALNTGELFF
TRBJ2-1 | TRBV18 | 14 | . | CASSPSGAGTEQFF
TRBJ2-3 | TRBV4-1 | 16 | . | CASSQRGAGRTDTQYF
TRBJ2-7 | TRBV18 | 15 | TRBD2 | CASSPGTSGPYEQYF
TRBJ2-1 | TRBV6-5 | 14 | . | CASSYGRGHNEQFF
TRBJ2-3 | TRBV5-1 | 14 | . | CASSGGRGTDTQYF
TRBJ2-3 | TRBV5-1 | 15 | TRBD1 | CASSGETGYTDTQYF
TRBJ2-5 | TRBV19 | 18 | TRBD2 | CASSIRLAGGTYQETQYF
TRBJ2-2 | TRBV13 | 14 | TRBD1 | CAARDRVLTGELFF
TRBJ2-3 | TRBV3-1/TRBV3-2 | 13 | . | CASSQVAGLMEYF
TRBJ1-4 | TRBV7-8 | 15 | . | CASSLHSATNEKLFF
TRBJ2-2 | TRBV5-1 | 14 | . | CASSYQGNTGELFF
TRBJ2-2 | TRBV13 | 14 | . | CASRGVSNTGELFF
TRBJ2-4 | TRBV4-1 | 16 | . | CASSQGVPLAKNIQYF
TRBJ2-1 | TRBV27 | 15 | TRBD2 | CASSRLAGGVGEQFF
TRBJ2-2 | TRBV3-1/TRBV3-2 | 15 | . | CASSHGGALTGELFF
TRBJ2-7 | TRBV6-5 | 12 | . | CASSSSNYEQYF
TRBJ2-3 | TRBV2 | 16 | TRBD2 | CASSDLGLGGTDTQYF
TRBJ2-1 | TRBV24-1 | 14 | . | CATSQAGSYNEQFF
TRBJ2-5 | TRBV18 | 16 | TRBD2 | CASSGWGAGEEETQYF
TRBJ2-5 | TRBV5-8 | 17 | . | CASRWGLASNFQETQYF
TRBJ2-5 | TRBV7-7 | 16 | TRBD2 | CASSPRLAEGQETQYF
TRBJ1-1 | TRBV6-5 | 15 | . | CASSSAIGGRVEAFF
TRBJ2-7 | TRBV5-1 | 15 | TRBD1 | CASSMGQGILLEQYF
TRBJ1-5 | TRBV19 | 14 | TRBD1 | CASSQDRGGQPQHF